The 23 T cell receptor beta chains below all came from one sample that was sequenced in a study of blood T cell repertoires in COVID-19. The repertoire was sequenced with immunoSEQ multiplex PCR; TCRdb's copy has only in-frame clones and lacks some. The sample has approximately 100,000 clones, about 89% seen once. The sample comprised peripheral blood. The receptors shown here come from a man in his fifties or sixties with acute or convalescent COVID-19.

This clone was picked up a small number of times. V is TRBV18 and J is TRBJ1-1; D is possibly TRBD1 (5 bases). The CDR3 consists of 13 residues. Germline-derived CDR1 and CDR2 are KGHSH and LQKENI. The ends were cut back, 5 bases at V and 1 base at J, with 8 bases in the middle. CDR3 nucleotide sequence: TGTGCCAGCTCATCAGACAGGAACACTGAAGCTTTCTTT. This translates into CASSSDRNTEAFF.

The V call is TRBV27, the J call TRBJ2-3, with 8 bases fitting TRBD1. Looked up from germline, CDR1 is MNHEY and CDR2 is SMNVEV (reference sequence). V dropped 7 bases and J dropped 4; count of bases not matched to a gene: 7. CDR3 length equals 14 residues. For the CDR3, the DNA is TGTGCCAGCACATATGACAGGGGATCAGATACGCAGTATTTT. Translating it yields CASTYDRGSDTQYF.

The chain is built from TRBV19 and TRBJ1-1; TRBD1 might be the D (5 bases). Trimming left V 5 bases short and J 11 bases short, with 15 bases between. Germline CDR1 LNHDA, CDR2 SQIVND (reference sequence). This CDR3 spans 12 amino acids. CDR3 protein: CASSPGTGGAFF. The CDR3 nucleotides read TGTGCCAGTAGTCCCGGGACCGGAGGGGCTTTCTTT. Filled out from reference TRBV19 and TRBJ1-1, the complete variable domain reads DGGITQSPKYLFRKEGQNVTLSCEQNLNHDAMYWYRQDPGQGLRLIYYSQIVNDFQKGDIAEGYSVSREKKESFPLTVTSAQKNPTAFYLCASSPGTGGAFFGQGTRLTVV.

The chain couples TRBV12-3 or TRBV12-4 to TRBJ2-4; 9 bases match TRBD1. The CDR3 has 13 residues. V shed 8 bases, J shed 7 bases, and the junction held 6 bases outside the gene matches. The CDR3 DNA sequence: TGTGCCAGCGGACAGGGGACGCTCAACATTCAGTACTTC. This translates into CASGQGTLNIQYF.

V gene TRBV12-3 or TRBV12-4 combines with J gene TRBJ2-2; weak D call: TRBD2 (6 bases). V lost 6 bases and J lost 4, with 9 bases in between. The CDR3 consists of 13 residues. As DNA, the CDR3 is TGTGCCAGCAGGGAGGGACCCACCGGGGAGCTGTTTTTT. Translation: CASREGPTGELFF.

The rearrangement links TRBV9 to TRBJ2-6; D is uncertain. CDR1 SGDLS and CDR2 YYNGEE come from the germline V gene. Deletions cut 0 bases from V and 0 bases from J, with 16 bases between. The CDR3 consists of 19 residues. DNA of the CDR3: TGTGCCAGCAGCGTAGCCCTACCCACAGTGAACTCTGGGGCCAACGTCCTGACTTTC. The encoded protein is CASSVALPTVNSGANVLTF.

The rearrangement links TRBV5-1 to TRBJ2-3, with 9 bases matching TRBD2. This CDR3 has 17 residues. The ends lost 0 bases at V and 2 bases at J; junction bases unmatched: 7. Germline CDR1 is SGHRS and CDR2 is YFSETQ. The CDR3 region is CASSLDLIAGATDTQYF. The CDR3 coding sequence is TGCGCCAGCAGCTTGGACCTAATAGCGGGAGCCACAGATACGCAGTATTTT. Complete variable domain (other parts from reference TRBV5-1 and TRBJ2-3): KAGVTQTPRYLIKTRGQQVTLSCSPISGHRSVSWYQQTPGQGLQFLFEYFSETQRNKGNFPGRFSGRQFSNSRSEMNVSTLELGDSALYLCASSLDLIAGATDTQYFGPGTRLTVL.

The V gene is TRBV6-6, the J gene TRBJ1-3; a possible D gene is TRBD1 (6 bases). The CDR3 runs to 15 residues. The germline V gene encodes CDR1 MNHNY and CDR2 SVGAGI (reference sequence). V was cut by 5 bases and J by 3 bases, with 14 bases left in between. The CDR3 sequence: CASSKRGAGGNTIYF. The CDR3 nucleotides are TGTGCCAGCAGTAAACGGGGGGCCGGTGGAAACACCATATATTTT.

The rearrangement uses TRBV6-5 and TRBJ2-2; D is undetermined. The V end was cut by 6 bases, the J end by 6 bases, with 5 bases between. This CDR3 has 11 amino acids. The germline gives CDR1 MNHEY, CDR2 SVGAGI. The CDR3 region has the DNA TGTGCCAGCAGCCGGTCCGGGGAGCTGTTTTTT. This sequence encodes CASSRSGELFF.

The genes are TRBV14 and TRBJ1-2; the D is unclear. Germline CDR1 and CDR2: SGHDN and FVKESK. The V and J ends lost 2 bases and 7 bases respectively, with 14 bases between them. The CDR3 spans 14 residues. The CDR3: CASSQLVGGFGYTF. The CDR3 DNA reads as TGTGCCAGCAGCCAACTGGTCGGAGGGTTTGGCTACACCTTC.

This chain links TRBV30 with TRBJ1-1, with D hard to call. Germline CDR1 reads GTSNPN; CDR2 reads SVGIG (reference sequence). The CDR3 loop spans 14 amino acids. V lost 1 base and J lost 2, with 11 bases in between. DNA of the CDR3: TGTGCCTGGAGTGATCCCGGGGTAAACACTGAAGCTTTCTTT. Translating it yields CAWSDPGVNTEAFF.

This chain uses TRBV11-2 with TRBJ1-6, with 9 bases matching TRBD1. Germline CDR1 and CDR2: SGHAT and FQNNGV. V lost 5 bases and J lost 9; bases outside the gene matches: 5. This CDR3 has 14 residues. The CDR3 loop is CASSTGQGSSPLHF. CDR3 DNA: TGTGCCAGCAGCACCGGACAGGGGAGTTCACCCCTCCACTTT.

The V and J genes are TRBV7-9 and TRBJ1-6, with D maybe TRBD1 (6 bases). V was shortened by 5 bases and J by 4 bases, with 15 bases between the two germline ends. Germline V gene sequence: CDR1 SEHNR, CDR2 FQNEAQ (reference sequence). The CDR3 length is 16 residues. The CDR3 bases are TGTGCCAGCAGCCGTACTGGGGGCAGTTATAATTCACCCCTCCACTTT. Translating it yields CASSRTGGSYNSPLHF.

The chain employs TRBV6-5 and TRBJ2-5; 8 bases match TRBD1. From germline, CDR1 is MNHEY and CDR2 SVGAGI. The CDR3 spans 15 residues. Trimming took 5 bases from V and 4 from J; bases not matched to a gene: 9. The CDR3 region is CASSPGQGAGETQYF. The CDR3 bases are TGTGCCAGCAGTCCCGGACAGGGAGCGGGAGAGACCCAGTACTTC.

J is TRBJ1-1 and V is TRBV10-1; D is possibly TRBD1 (6 bases). V shed 5 bases and J shed 5 bases, with 12 bases lying between them. This CDR3 is 13 amino acids long. Germline-derived CDR1 and CDR2 are WNHNN and SYGVQD (reference sequence). The CDR3 DNA sequence: TGCGCCAGCAGTTTTCCAGGGGAAACTGAAGCTTTCTTT. It translates to CASSFPGETEAFF.

The rearrangement joins TRBV19 to TRBJ1-5; D gene uncertain. The V gene's germline CDR1 is LNHDA and CDR2 SQIVND (reference sequence). Trimming removed 2 bases from V and 0 bases from J, with 5 bases in between. The CDR3 is 14 residues long. CDR3 bases: TGTGCCAGTAGTATAATTTATAGCAATCAGCCCCAGCATTTT. Translation gives CASSIIYSNQPQHF.

V is TRBV5-1 and J is TRBJ2-2, with 7 bases lining up with TRBD1. Germline CDR1 is SGHRS and CDR2 is YFSETQ. CDR3 length: 15 residues. V lost 4 bases and J lost 6; bases outside the gene matches: 9. Here the CDR3 DNA reads TGCGCCAGCAGCACGACAGGGAGAATCGCCGGGGAGCTGTTTTTT. Its protein is CASSTTGRIAGELFF.

The V call is TRBV19, the J call TRBJ2-7; maybe TRBD2 (6 bases). This CDR3 is 13 amino acids long. Trimming removed 4 bases from V and 7 bases from J, with 14 bases in between. Germline CDR1 is LNHDA and CDR2 is SQIVND (reference sequence). CDR3 nucleotide sequence: TGTGCCAGTAGTAACCTGGGACTTGGAGAGCAGTACTTC. It codes for CASSNLGLGEQYF.

The chain employs TRBV25-1 and TRBJ2-5, with TRBD1 matching 8 bases. Unmatched junction bases numbered 5, after V lost 6 bases and J lost 5 bases. The germline V gene encodes CDR1 MGHDK and CDR2 SYGVNS. The CDR3 consists of 13 residues. The DNA for the CDR3 is TGTGCCAGCAGAAGACAGGGGCTGGAGACCCAGTACTTC. This codes for CASRRQGLETQYF. The whole variable domain, remainder taken from reference TRBV25-1 and TRBJ2-5, is EADIYQTPRYLVIGTGKKITLECSQTMGHDKMYWYQQDPGMELHLIHYSYGVNSTEKGDLSSESTVSRIRTEHFPLTLESARPSHTSQYLCASRRQGLETQYFGPGTRLLVL.

The CDR3 here is CASNTGSRETQYF. CDR3 in DNA: TGTGCCAGTAATACAGGGAGTCGGGAGACCCAGTACTTC. The chain couples TRBV19 to TRBJ2-5; possible D gene TRBD1, 6 bases. The length of the CDR3 is 13 residues. Trimming stripped 7 bases from V and 5 bases from J, with 14 bases between. Germline assignment: CDR1 LNHDA and CDR2 SQIVND (reference sequence).

DNA of the CDR3: TGTGCCAGCGGAAGGGGCCCCTACGAGCAGTACGTC. The encoded protein is CASGRGPYEQYV. V gene TRBV6-5 combines with J gene TRBJ2-7; D is perhaps TRBD1 (5 bases). There are 12 residues in the CDR3. Germline CDR1 reads MNHEY; CDR2 reads SVGAGI. The ends were cut back, 8 bases at V and 2 bases at J, with 10 bases in the middle.

The chain joins TRBV30 to TRBJ1-2; no clear D gene. Trimming removed 5 bases at V and 5 bases at J, with 18 bases between. Per germline, CDR1 GTSNPN and CDR2 SVGIG (reference sequence). The CDR3 is made up of 14 amino acids. The CDR3 sequence: CAWAPGSEVYGYTF. The CDR3 DNA is TGTGCCTGGGCCCCGGGGTCTGAGGTTTATGGCTACACCTTC.

V is TRBV5-6 and J is TRBJ2-2, with D maybe TRBD1 (6 bases). Trimming removed 0 bases at V and 4 bases at J, with 13 bases between. There are 16 residues in the CDR3. Germline V gene lookup returns CDR1 SGHDT and CDR2 YYEEEE. This CDR3 reads CASSLDGQYRTGELFF. The CDR3 nucleotides read TGTGCCAGCAGCTTGGACGGACAGTATCGCACCGGGGAGCTGTTTTTT.